These T cell receptor beta chains were read from a single sample in a study of blood T cell repertoires in COVID-19. Method: immunoSEQ multiplex PCR; TCRdb's copy keeps in-frame clones and lacks some. The data hold 210,000 or so clones, with around 80% observed a single time. The sequenced sample was peripheral blood. Every receptor here comes from a woman of 80 years or more with COVID-19, enrolled during active disease. Each CDR3 is given with its conserved first and last residue. The D gene is left open where the match is weak. Rows give clone size only sometimes, using once, few, many, or a class for an expanded clone.

clone_size j_call v_call d_call cdr3_nt cdr3_aa
NA TRBJ2-3 TRBV3-1/TRBV3-2 TRBD2 TGTGCCAGCAGATTACTAGCGGGAGGGCCCCTTCCCCCGTATTTT CASRLLAGGPLPPYF
NA TRBJ2-5 TRBV3-1/TRBV3-2 TRBD2 TGTGCCAGCAGCCAAGGGACTAGCGGGAGGTTAGAGACCCAGTACTTC CASSQGTSGRLETQYF
NA TRBJ2-1 TRBV5-1 TRBD1 TGCGCCAGCAGCTTGGCCCTCGGGACAGGAGGGAATGAGCAGTTCTTC CASSLALGTGGNEQFF
NA TRBJ1-5 TRBV7-8 NA TGTGCCAGCAGCTTTGCGACAGGTGGAGAACAGCCCCAGCATTTT CASSFATGGEQPQHF
once TRBJ2-1 TRBV7-9 TRBD1 TGTGCCAGCAGCTCACCGGGACAGGCCCACAATGAGCAGTTCTTC CASSSPGQAHNEQFF
NA TRBJ2-3 TRBV28 NA TGTGCCAGCAGTTTATTCGGCGGCTCTAGCACAGATACGCAGTATTTT CASSLFGGSSTDTQYF
NA TRBJ2-1 TRBV11-2 TRBD2 TGTGCCAGCACAGGGATTAGCGGGGGGTACAATGAGCAGTTCTTC CASTGISGGYNEQFF
NA TRBJ2-3 TRBV5-1 TRBD1 TGCGCCAGCAGCTTGGGGGCCTTGACAGGGAGCACAGATACGCAGTATTTT CASSLGALTGSTDTQYF
NA TRBJ2-3 TRBV28 NA TGTGCCAGCAGTCCGAGGGGGAGGGCCACAGATACGCAGTATTTT CASSPRGRATDTQYF
NA TRBJ1-3 TRBV3-1/TRBV3-2 NA TGTGCCAGCAGCCCAGGGCCTTTCCGAAACACCATATATTTT CASSPGPFRNTIYF
NA TRBJ1-1 TRBV6-5 NA TGTGCCAGCAGTCACTCAGGGGTAGCTTTCTTT CASSHSGVAFF
NA TRBJ1-1 TRBV2 NA TGTGCCAGCAGTCTTGGCATCATTGAAGCTTTCTTT CASSLGIIEAFF
NA TRBJ1-6 TRBV11-2 NA TGTGCCAGCAGCTTATTTGGGAGCTCCTATAATTCACCCCTCCACTTT CASSLFGSSYNSPLHF
NA TRBJ2-5 TRBV11-1 TRBD2 TGTGCCAGCAGCTTAGGTGCGGGGGCCCAGTACTTC CASSLGAGAQYF
once TRBJ1-1 TRBV12-3/TRBV12-4 NA TGTGCCAGCAGTTTTGACAGCGGGACTGAAGCTTTCTTT CASSFDSGTEAFF
NA TRBJ1-6 TRBV2 TRBD1 TGTGCCAGCAGTGAAACAGGGGATGTCTATAATTCACCCCTCCACTTT CASSETGDVYNSPLHF
NA TRBJ2-4 TRBV6-2/TRBV6-3 NA TGTGCCAGCAGTTACCCGAAAAACATTCAGTACTTC CASSYPKNIQYF
NA TRBJ2-2 TRBV5-5 TRBD1 TGTGCCAGCAGTACCGGGACAGGGATTACCGGGGAGCTGTTTTTT CASSTGTGITGELFF
NA TRBJ2-1 TRBV27 TRBD2 TGTGCCAGCAGTTTAAAGGCTTGGCGGGAGACGGTGAGGAATGAGCAGTTCTTC CASSLKAWRETVRNEQFF
NA TRBJ2-1 TRBV6-5 NA TGTGCCAGCAGTCGACAGTTCCGTGACAATGAGCAGTTCTTC CASSRQFRDNEQFF
NA TRBJ1-1 TRBV6-5 NA TGTGCCAGCAGTCCCGGTCGACTGGAAGCTTTCTTT CASSPGRLEAFF
NA TRBJ1-4 TRBV6-5 NA TGTGCCAGCAGTTACAGCGGGCAGAACAGCTACGGACTGTTTTTT CASSYSGQNSYGLFF
NA TRBJ1-1 TRBV18 NA TGTGCCAGCTCACCACCCTCTACCACTGAAGCTTTCTTT CASSPPSTTEAFF
NA TRBJ1-1 TRBV5-6 NA TGTGCCAGCAGCTCGAAAACAGGGTTGAACACTGAAGCTTTCTTT CASSSKTGLNTEAFF
NA TRBJ2-7 TRBV15 NA TGTGCCACCAGCAGAGACAGGGGCTACGAGCAGTACTTC CATSRDRGYEQYF
NA TRBJ1-5 TRBV6-5 TRBD1 TGTGCCAGTGGACAGGGGGCGACCCAGCCCCAGCATTTT CASGQGATQPQHF
NA TRBJ1-4 TRBV2 TRBD1 TGTGCCAGCAGGGCTACAGGGGGCTCGGGAAAACTGTTTTTT CASRATGGSGKLFF
NA TRBJ1-2 TRBV28 TRBD1 TGTGCCAGCAGTTTACAGGGGGCCTATCAGGGCTACACCTTC CASSLQGAYQGYTF
NA TRBJ1-2 TRBV5-5 NA TGTGCCAGCAGCTTCGGTCAAGTTAACTATGGCTACACCTTC CASSFGQVNYGYTF
NA TRBJ1-1 TRBV28 NA TGTGCCAGCAGTTTCACGTCCGGGGACTCTGAAGCTTTCTTT CASSFTSGDSEAFF
once TRBJ1-2 TRBV7-2 NA TGTGCCAGCAGCTTAGCGGCCACAGCGGTCTATGGCTACACCTTC CASSLAATAVYGYTF
NA TRBJ1-1 TRBV11-2 NA TGTGCCAGCAGCTTATGGACAGAATTGAACACTGAAGCTTTCTTT CASSLWTELNTEAFF
NA TRBJ2-6 TRBV5-1 NA TGCGCCAGCGGACTCAGCGACGGTGGGGCCAACGTCCTGACTTTC CASGLSDGGANVLTF
NA TRBJ2-3 TRBV9 NA TGTGCCAGCAGCTTCCAGGACCGTCCCACAGGGGATACGCAGTATTTT CASSFQDRPTGDTQYF